These 15 T cell receptor beta chains came from one sample sequenced in a study of blood T cell repertoires in COVID-19. The repertoire was sequenced with immunoSEQ multiplex PCR; TCRdb's copy has only in-frame clones and lacks some. Of fewer than 70,000 clones in the sample, approximately 85% are singletons; the top ten hold more than 20%. Sequencing used peripheral blood. The receptors here all came from a man aged 50 to 60 with acute or convalescent COVID-19.

This clone occurred a few times. This chain links TRBV6-1 with TRBJ1-2; no clear D gene. V shed 1 base and J shed 6 bases, with 9 bases lying between them. The CDR3 length is 13 residues. Germline CDR1 reads MNHNS; CDR2 reads SASEGT. The chain's CDR3 is CASSEDGQDGYTF. The DNA of the CDR3 is TGTGCCAGCAGTGAAGATGGGCAGGATGGCTACACCTTC.

The V gene is TRBV18, the J gene TRBJ1-6; tentatively, D is TRBD1 (5 bases). Germline V CDR1 and CDR2: KGHSH, LQKENI. CDR3 length: 18 residues. Trimming removed 6 bases from V and 0 bases from J, with 18 bases in between. This chain's CDR3 is CASSELTRVFSYNSPLHF. For the CDR3, the DNA is TGTGCCAGCTCGGAGCTAACCAGGGTGTTCTCCTATAATTCACCCCTCCACTTT.

A single count supports this clone. CDR3 loop: CASSARGARQNYGYTF. The CDR3 bases are TGTGCCAGCAGTGCGCGCGGGGCCCGCCAAAACTATGGCTACACCTTC. This rearrangement joins TRBV6-1 to TRBJ1-2; possibly TRBD1 for D (5 bases). CDR1 is MNHNS, CDR2 SASEGT, per germline. This CDR3 has 16 amino acids. V gave up 4 bases and J gave up 2 bases, with 17 bases separating them.

The chain couples TRBV5-6 to TRBJ1-1; D unresolved. The CDR3 spans 14 residues. Germline V gene lookup returns CDR1 SGHDT and CDR2 YYEEEE. The V end lost 1 base, the J end lost 0 bases, and 7 bases lay between the germline ends. CDR3 sequence: CASSLTGMNTEAFF. DNA of the CDR3: TGTGCCAGCAGCTTGACCGGGATGAACACTGAAGCTTTCTTT. Combining the CDR3 with reference TRBV5-6 and TRBJ1-1 gives the whole variable domain DAGVTQSPTHLIKTRGQQVTLRCSPKSGHDTVSWYQQALGQGPQFIFQYYEEEERQRGNFPDRFSGHQFPNYSSELNVNALLLGDSALYLCASSLTGMNTEAFFGQGTRLTVV.

V and J are TRBV5-1 and TRBJ2-3, with 11 bases that match TRBD2. This CDR3 has 15 amino acids. The V gene end was trimmed by 4 bases and the J gene end by 2 bases; junction bases not matched to a gene: 3. CDR1 SGHRS and CDR2 YFSETQ come from the germline V gene. Here the CDR3 reads CASSQGLADTDTQYF. The CDR3 DNA is TGCGCCAGCAGCCAGGGACTAGCGGACACAGATACGCAGTATTTT.

The chain has TRBV24-1 and TRBJ2-3; 7 bases map to TRBD2. The V and J ends lost 3 bases and 6 bases, in that order; junction bases with no gene match: 11. CDR3 length: 16 residues. Germline loops: CDR1 KGHDR, CDR2 SFDVKD. CDR3 loop: CATSDPGTTIDDTQYF. CDR3 DNA sequence: TGTGCCACCAGTGATCCCGGGACTACAATTGATGATACGCAGTATTTT.

The chain recombines TRBV2 with TRBJ1-5, with D possibly being TRBD1 (6 bases). The V gene lost 7 bases and the J gene lost 6 bases, with 13 bases spanning the gap. Germline assignment: CDR1 SNHLY and CDR2 FYNNEI. CDR3 length: 13 residues. CDR3 loop: CASTGDYGQPQHF. CDR3 DNA: TGTGCCAGCACAGGGGATTACGGTCAGCCCCAGCATTTT.

This chain uses TRBV5-8 with TRBJ1-6; D perhaps matches TRBD1 (5 bases). Germline V gives CDR1 SGHTS, CDR2 YDEGEE. Trimming removed 8 bases at V and 6 bases at J, with 12 bases between. The CDR3 spans 13 residues. CDR3 DNA sequence: TGTGCCAGTTCAGGGCAGATTAATTCACCCCTCCACTTT. It encodes CASSGQINSPLHF.

This chain joins TRBV5-5 and TRBJ2-1, with 14 positions matching TRBD2. Trimming removed 4 bases from V and 4 bases from J; junction bases left unmatched: 4. Per germline, CDR1 SGHKS and CDR2 YYEKEE (reference sequence). The CDR3 spans 16 residues. The DNA for the CDR3 is TGTGCCAGCAGCCTGGGACTAGCGGGGGATTACAATGAGCAGTTCTTC. It translates to CASSLGLAGDYNEQFF.

The rearrangement uses TRBV20-1 and TRBJ2-3, with D perhaps matching TRBD2 (5 bases). Germline V gene data show CDR1 as DFQATT and CDR2 as SNEGSKA (reference sequence). V was clipped by 3 bases and J by 5 bases, with 9 bases between them. CDR3 size: 12 residues. The CDR3 spells CSASPREDTQYF. The CDR3 DNA is TGCAGTGCTAGTCCCCGGGAAGATACGCAGTATTTT.

This clone was detected once. The V gene is TRBV11-2, the J gene TRBJ2-1, with no clear D. The CDR3 has 14 residues. Germline CDR1 is SGHAT and CDR2 is FQNNGV. Between the trimmed V and J ends, which lost 1 base and 8 bases, there was a span of 12 bases. The chain's CDR3 is CASSLGDGADEQFF. CDR3 nucleotides: TGTGCCAGCAGCTTAGGCGACGGAGCAGATGAGCAGTTCTTC.

The chain couples TRBV19 to TRBJ1-5; D possibly corresponds to TRBD1 (5 bases). Germline V gene sequence: CDR1 LNHDA, CDR2 SQIVND (reference sequence). V lost 6 bases to trimming and J lost 0 bases, with 12 bases between them. This CDR3 comprises 15 residues. The CDR3 sequence is CASSPGGLSNQPQHF. The DNA of the CDR3 is TGTGCCAGTAGCCCGGGGGGTCTTAGCAATCAGCCCCAGCATTTT.

There are a few counts of this clone. The CDR3 sequence is CASSQDTGQGDLRSAGELFF. CDR3 bases: TGTGCCAGCAGCCAAGATACGGGACAGGGGGATCTTCGGAGCGCCGGGGAGCTGTTTTTT. The chain links TRBV3-1 (or the pseudogene TRBV3-2) to TRBJ2-2; the match to TRBD1 covers 11 bases. The germline V gene has CDR1 LGHDT and CDR2 YNNKEL (reference sequence). This CDR3 is built from 20 residues. V was clipped by 0 bases and J by 6 bases; unmatched bases: 15.

This CDR3 reads CASSELERDNEQFF. The CDR3 coding sequence is TGTGCCAGCAGTGAATTGGAGCGCGACAATGAGCAGTTCTTC. This chain uses TRBV25-1 with TRBJ2-1; no definite D call. This CDR3 region has 14 residues. Per the germline V gene, CDR1 is MGHDK and CDR2 is SYGVNS. V was clipped by 1 base and J by 5 bases, with 9 bases between them.

CDR3 loop: CAWSVGGVNSPLHF. CDR3 in DNA: TGTGCCTGGAGTGTAGGGGGGGTTAATTCACCCCTCCACTTT. V is TRBV30 and J is TRBJ1-6; possibly TRBD1 for D (6 bases). CDR1 is GTSNPN, CDR2 SVGIG, per germline (reference sequence). This CDR3 spans 14 amino acids. The germline V and J ends were trimmed by 0 bases and 6 bases, with 9 bases remaining between them.